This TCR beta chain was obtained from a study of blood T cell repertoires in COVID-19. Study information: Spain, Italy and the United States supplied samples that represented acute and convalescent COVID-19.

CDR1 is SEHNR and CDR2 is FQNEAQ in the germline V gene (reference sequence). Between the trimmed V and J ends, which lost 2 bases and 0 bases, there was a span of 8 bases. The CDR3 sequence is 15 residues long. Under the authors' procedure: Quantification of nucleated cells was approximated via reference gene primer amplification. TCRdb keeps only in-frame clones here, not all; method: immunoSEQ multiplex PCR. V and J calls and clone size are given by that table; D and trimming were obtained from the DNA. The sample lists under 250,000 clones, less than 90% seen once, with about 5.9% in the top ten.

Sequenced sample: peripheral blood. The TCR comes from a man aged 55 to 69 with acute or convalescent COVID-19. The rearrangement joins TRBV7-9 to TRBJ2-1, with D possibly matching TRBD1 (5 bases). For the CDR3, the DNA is TGTGCCAGCAGCTTAAAGGGGTCCTCCTACAATGAGCAGTTCTTC. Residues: CASSLKGSSYNEQFF.